This T cell receptor (beta chain) was sequenced for a study of T cell repertoires in cytomegalovirus infection. Study observations and caveats: Within the response measured ex vivo, HLA-C-restricted CMV-specific TCR beta clonotypes were dominant.

Via MiXCR, TCRdb re-called the reads, giving one row per CDR3 protein. The sample yields about 830,000 distinct CDR3 sequences, over 25% seen once. CDR3 length: 14 amino acids. Germline V gene lookup returns CDR1 MDHEN and CDR2 SYDVKM. The V segment lost 5 bases and the J segment 4 bases; nucleotides outside the gene matches: 5. A word on this clonotype: No antigen is known for it.

The sequence came from a human donor in good health (CMV status not recorded). Some clones in this sample may be carry-over from other donors' samples. The chain has TRBV28 and TRBJ1-2; 9 positions agree with TRBD1. This material consisted of cultured CD8+ T cells from PBMCs, taken from culture after CMV antigen stimulation. CDR3 protein: CASSTTGGPYGYTF. The CDR3 region has the DNA TGTGCCAGCAGTACAACAGGGGGCCCCTATGGCTACACCTTC.